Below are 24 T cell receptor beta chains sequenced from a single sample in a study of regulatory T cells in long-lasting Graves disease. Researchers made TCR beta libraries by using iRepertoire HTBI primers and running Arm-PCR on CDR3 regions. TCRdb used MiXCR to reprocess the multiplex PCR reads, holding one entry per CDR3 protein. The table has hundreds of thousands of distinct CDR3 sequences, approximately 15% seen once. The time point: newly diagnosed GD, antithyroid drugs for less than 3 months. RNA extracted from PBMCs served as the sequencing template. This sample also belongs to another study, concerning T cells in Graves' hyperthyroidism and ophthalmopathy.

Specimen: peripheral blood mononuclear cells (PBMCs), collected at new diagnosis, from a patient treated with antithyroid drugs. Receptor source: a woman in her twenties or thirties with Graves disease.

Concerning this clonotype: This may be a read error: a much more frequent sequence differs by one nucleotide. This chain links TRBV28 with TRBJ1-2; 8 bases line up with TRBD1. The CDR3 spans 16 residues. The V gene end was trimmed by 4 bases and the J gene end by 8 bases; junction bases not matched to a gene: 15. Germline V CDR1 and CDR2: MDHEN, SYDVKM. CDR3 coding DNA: TGTGCCAGCAGTTCAGCCCTGGACAGGGAGCGTCTCGGCTACACCTTC. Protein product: CASSSALDRERLGYTF.

The CDR3: CASSRPGEQFF. The CDR3 DNA sequence: TGTGCCAGCAGCCGCCCGGGGGAGCAGTTCTTC. This rearrangement joins TRBV7-8 to TRBJ2-1; tentatively, D is TRBD2 (5 bases). The CDR3 covers 11 residues. Looked up from germline, CDR1 is SGHVS and CDR2 is FQNEAQ. V was shortened by 5 bases and J by 10 bases, with 9 bases between the two germline ends.

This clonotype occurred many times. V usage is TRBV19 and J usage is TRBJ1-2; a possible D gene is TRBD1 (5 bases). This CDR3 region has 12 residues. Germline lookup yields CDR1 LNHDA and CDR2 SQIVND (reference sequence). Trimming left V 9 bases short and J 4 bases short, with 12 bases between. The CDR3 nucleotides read TGTGCCAGCAGCTACGGGGCCTATGGCTACACCTTC. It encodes CASSYGAYGYTF.

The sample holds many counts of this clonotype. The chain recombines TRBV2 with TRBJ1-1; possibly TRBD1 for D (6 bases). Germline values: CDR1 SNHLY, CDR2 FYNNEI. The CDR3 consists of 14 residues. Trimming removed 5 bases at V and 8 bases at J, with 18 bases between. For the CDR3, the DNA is TGTGCCAGCAGTCAGACCCCAGGGGTAGGGGAAGCTTTCTTT. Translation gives CASSQTPGVGEAFF.

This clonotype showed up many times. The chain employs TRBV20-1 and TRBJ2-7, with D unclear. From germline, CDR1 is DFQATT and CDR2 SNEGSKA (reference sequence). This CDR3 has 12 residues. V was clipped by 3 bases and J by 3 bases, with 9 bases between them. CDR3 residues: CSASPQHYEQYF. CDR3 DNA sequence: TGCAGTGCTAGCCCACAGCACTACGAGCAGTACTTC.

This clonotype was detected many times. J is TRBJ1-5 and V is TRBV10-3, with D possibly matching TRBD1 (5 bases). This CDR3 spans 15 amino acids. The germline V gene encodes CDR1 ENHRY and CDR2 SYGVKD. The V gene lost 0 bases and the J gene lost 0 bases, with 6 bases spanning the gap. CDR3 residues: CAISESGVSNQPQHF. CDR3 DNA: TGTGCCATCAGTGAGTCAGGGGTTAGCAATCAGCCCCAGCATTTT.

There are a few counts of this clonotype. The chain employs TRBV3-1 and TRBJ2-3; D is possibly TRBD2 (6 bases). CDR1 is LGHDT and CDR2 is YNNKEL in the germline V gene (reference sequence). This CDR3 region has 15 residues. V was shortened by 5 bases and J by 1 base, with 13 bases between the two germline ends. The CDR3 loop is CASSVWRGGTDTQYF. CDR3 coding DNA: TGTGCCAGCAGCGTATGGAGGGGAGGCACAGATACGCAGTATTTT.

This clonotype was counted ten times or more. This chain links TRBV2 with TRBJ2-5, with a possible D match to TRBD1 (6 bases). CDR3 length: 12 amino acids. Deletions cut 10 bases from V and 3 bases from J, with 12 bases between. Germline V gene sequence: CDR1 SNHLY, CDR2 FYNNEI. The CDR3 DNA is TGTGCCATCATAACAGGGAAAGAGACCCAGTACTTC. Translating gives CAIITGKETQYF.

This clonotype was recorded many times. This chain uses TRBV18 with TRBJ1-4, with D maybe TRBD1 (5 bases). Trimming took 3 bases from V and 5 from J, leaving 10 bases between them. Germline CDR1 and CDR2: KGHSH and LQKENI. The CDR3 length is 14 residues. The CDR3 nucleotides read TGTGCCAGCTCACCGGGACGGATAAATGAAAAACTGTTTTTT. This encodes CASSPGRINEKLFF.

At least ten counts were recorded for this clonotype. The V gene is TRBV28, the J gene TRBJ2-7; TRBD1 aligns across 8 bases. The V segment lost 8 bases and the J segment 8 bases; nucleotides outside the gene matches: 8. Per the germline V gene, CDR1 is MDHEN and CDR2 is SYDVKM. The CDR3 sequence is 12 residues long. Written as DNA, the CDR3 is TGTGCCAGCGGTCAGGGGGCTTTTAAGCAGTACTTC. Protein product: CASGQGAFKQYF.

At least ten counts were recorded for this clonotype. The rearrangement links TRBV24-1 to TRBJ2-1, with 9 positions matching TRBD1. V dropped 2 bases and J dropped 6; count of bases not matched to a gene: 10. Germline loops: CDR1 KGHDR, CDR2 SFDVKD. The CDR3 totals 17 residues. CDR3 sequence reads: CATSDSTTGGWTNEQFF. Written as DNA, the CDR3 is TGTGCCACCAGTGATTCGACGACAGGGGGTTGGACCAATGAGCAGTTCTTC.

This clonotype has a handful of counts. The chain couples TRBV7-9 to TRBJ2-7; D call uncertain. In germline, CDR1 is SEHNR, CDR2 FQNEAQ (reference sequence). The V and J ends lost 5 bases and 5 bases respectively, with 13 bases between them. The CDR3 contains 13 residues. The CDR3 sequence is CASSPGWMDEQYF. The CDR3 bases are TGTGCCAGCAGCCCTGGGTGGATGGACGAGCAGTACTTC.

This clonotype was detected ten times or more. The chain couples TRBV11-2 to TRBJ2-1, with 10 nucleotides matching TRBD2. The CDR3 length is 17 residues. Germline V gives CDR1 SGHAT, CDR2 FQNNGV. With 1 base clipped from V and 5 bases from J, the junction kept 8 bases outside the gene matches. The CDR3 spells CASSLGSGRATHNEQFF. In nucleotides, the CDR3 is TGTGCCAGCAGCTTAGGAAGCGGGAGGGCGACCCACAATGAGCAGTTCTTC. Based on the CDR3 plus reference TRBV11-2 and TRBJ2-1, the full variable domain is EAGVAQSPRYKIIEKRQSVAFWCNPISGHATLYWYQQILGQGPKLLIQFQNNGVVDDSQLPKDRFSAERLKGVDSTLKIQPAKLEDSAVYLCASSLGSGRATHNEQFFGPGTRLTVL.

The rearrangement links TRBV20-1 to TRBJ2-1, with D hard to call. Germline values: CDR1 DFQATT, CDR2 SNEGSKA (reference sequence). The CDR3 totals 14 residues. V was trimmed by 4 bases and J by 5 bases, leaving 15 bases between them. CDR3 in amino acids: CSAKPVIINNEQFF. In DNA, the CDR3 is TGCAGTGCTAAGCCAGTGATAATAAACAATGAGCAGTTCTTC.

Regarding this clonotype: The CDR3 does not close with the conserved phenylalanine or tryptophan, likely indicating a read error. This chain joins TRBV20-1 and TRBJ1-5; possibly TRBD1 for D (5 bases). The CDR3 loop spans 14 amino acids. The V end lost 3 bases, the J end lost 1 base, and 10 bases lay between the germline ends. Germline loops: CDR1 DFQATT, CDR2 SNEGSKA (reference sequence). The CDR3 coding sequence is TGCAGTGCTAGTTCAGGGAGGAGCAATCAGCCCCAGCATGTT. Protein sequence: CSASSGRSNQPQHV.

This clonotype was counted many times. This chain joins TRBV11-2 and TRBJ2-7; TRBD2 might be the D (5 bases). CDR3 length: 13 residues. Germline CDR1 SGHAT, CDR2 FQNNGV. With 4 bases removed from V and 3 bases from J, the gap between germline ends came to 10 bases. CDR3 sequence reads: CASSSAGRYEQYF. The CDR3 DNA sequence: TGTGCCAGCAGCTCGGCGGGCCGCTACGAGCAGTACTTC.

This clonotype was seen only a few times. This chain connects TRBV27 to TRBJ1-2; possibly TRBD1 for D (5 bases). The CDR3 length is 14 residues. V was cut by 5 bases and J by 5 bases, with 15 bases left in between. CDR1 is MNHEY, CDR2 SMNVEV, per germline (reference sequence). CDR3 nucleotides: TGTGCCAGCAGTGGTACAGGAGAGTGGTATGGCTACACCTTC. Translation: CASSGTGEWYGYTF.

The CDR3 loop reads CASGLRAGGVRSGELFF. The DNA for the CDR3 is TGTGCTAGTGGTTTACGCGCAGGGGGCGTTCGATCCGGGGAGCTGTTTTTT. The J gene is TRBJ2-2, the V gene TRBV12-5; 8 bases match TRBD1. CDR1 LGHNT and CDR2 FRNRAP come from the germline V gene. The CDR3 extends over 17 amino acids. V was clipped by 3 bases and J by 6 bases; unmatched bases: 12. Drawing the rest from reference TRBV12-5 and TRBJ2-2, the complete variable domain is DARVTQTPRHKVTEMGQEVTMRCQPILGHNTVFWYRQTMMQGLELLAYFRNRAPLDDSGMPKDRFSAEMPDATLATLKIQPSEPRDSAVYFCASGLRAGGVRSGELFFGEGSRLTVL.

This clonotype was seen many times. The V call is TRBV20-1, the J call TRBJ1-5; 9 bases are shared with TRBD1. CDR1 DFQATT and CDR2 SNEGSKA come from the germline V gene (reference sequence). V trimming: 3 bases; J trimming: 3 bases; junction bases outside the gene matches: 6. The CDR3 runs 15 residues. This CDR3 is CSASSGQGNNQPQHF. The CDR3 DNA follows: TGCAGTGCTAGTTCGGGACAGGGCAACAATCAGCCCCAGCATTTT.

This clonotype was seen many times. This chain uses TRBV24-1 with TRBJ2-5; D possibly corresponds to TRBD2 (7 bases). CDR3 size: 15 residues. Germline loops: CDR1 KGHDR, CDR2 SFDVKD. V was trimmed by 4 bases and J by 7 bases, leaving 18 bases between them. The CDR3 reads CATSDYGTGRATQYF. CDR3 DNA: TGTGCCACCAGTGACTACGGTACAGGGAGGGCGACCCAGTACTTC.

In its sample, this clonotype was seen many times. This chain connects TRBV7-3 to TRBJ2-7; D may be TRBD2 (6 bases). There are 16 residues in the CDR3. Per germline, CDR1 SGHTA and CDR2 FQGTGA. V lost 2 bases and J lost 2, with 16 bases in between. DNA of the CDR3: TGTGCCAGCAGCTTAGGTGGGGGGTCAAACGCCTACGAGCAGTACTTC. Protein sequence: CASSLGGGSNAYEQYF.

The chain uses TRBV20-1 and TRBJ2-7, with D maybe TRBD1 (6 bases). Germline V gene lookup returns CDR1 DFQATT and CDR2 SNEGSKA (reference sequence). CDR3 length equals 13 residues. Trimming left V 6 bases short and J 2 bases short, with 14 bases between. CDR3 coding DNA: TGCAGTGCCACCGGGACACTAGCCTACGAGCAGTACTTC. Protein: CSATGTLAYEQYF.

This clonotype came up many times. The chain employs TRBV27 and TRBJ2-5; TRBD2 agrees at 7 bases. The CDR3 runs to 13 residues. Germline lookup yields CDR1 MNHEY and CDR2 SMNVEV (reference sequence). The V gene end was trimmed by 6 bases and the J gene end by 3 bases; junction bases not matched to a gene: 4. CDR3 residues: CASRLRGEETQYF. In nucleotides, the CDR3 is TGTGCCAGCAGACTTCGGGGGGAAGAGACCCAGTACTTC.

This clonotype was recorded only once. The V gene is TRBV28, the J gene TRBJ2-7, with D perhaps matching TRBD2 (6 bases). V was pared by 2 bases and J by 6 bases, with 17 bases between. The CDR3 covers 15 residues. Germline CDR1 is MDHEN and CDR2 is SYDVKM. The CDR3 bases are TGTGCCAGCAGTTTAGGCGGGGCTCCTCCGCTCGAGCAGTACTTC. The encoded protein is CASSLGGAPPLEQYF.